One sample yielded the 32 T cell receptor beta chains listed below, sequenced in a study of T cells after yellow fever vaccination. TCRdb processed the 5' RACE reads anew with MiXCR; each CDR3 protein has one entry. Among around 26,000 distinct CDR3 sequences listed, less than 3.5% were seen once. Material: PBMCs, either bulk or a sorted T-cell subset (CD4+, CD8+, memory, or dextramer-sorted; not recorded which), obtained 45 days after the first yellow fever vaccination. These receptors were taken from a man younger than 35 who received the YFV17D yellow fever vaccine.

This clonotype was recorded many times. The chain joins TRBV19 to TRBJ2-5, with D tentatively TRBD1 or TRBD2 (5 bases each). Deletions cut 9 bases from V and 5 bases from J, with 10 bases between. This CDR3 comprises 11 residues. Germline V CDR1 and CDR2: LNHDA, SQIVND (reference sequence). CDR3 bases: TGTGCCAGCCGGGACGCCGAGACCCAGTACTTC. Translated: CASRDAETQYF.

In its sample, this clonotype was seen many times. V usage is TRBV7-2 and J usage is TRBJ2-5; either TRBD1 or TRBD2 may fit D (6 bases each). With 5 bases removed from V and 4 bases from J, the gap between germline ends came to 14 bases. The CDR3 is 14 residues long. Germline V gene data show CDR1 as SGHTA and CDR2 as FQGNSA. CDR3 DNA sequence: TGTGCCAGCAGCCTCGGAGGGGGTGGAGAGACCCAGTACTTC. Protein sequence: CASSLGGGGETQYF.

Many counts were recorded for this clonotype. This chain links TRBV7-2 with TRBJ1-2, with D perhaps TRBD1 (5 bases). This CDR3 spans 16 amino acids. Germline CDR1 and CDR2: SGHTA and FQGNSA. The V gene lost 5 bases and the J gene lost 4 bases, with 20 bases spanning the gap. CDR3 in amino acids: CASSPRARDPPYGYTF. In DNA, the CDR3 is TGTGCCAGCAGCCCTAGGGCGCGGGACCCTCCCTATGGCTACACCTTC.

This clonotype was detected many times. The rearrangement links TRBV7-6 to TRBJ2-3; D could derive from TRBD1 or TRBD2 (5 bases each). The V gene lost 4 bases and the J gene lost 2 bases, with 16 bases spanning the gap. Germline CDR1 is SGHVS and CDR2 is FNYEAQ. The CDR3 spans 16 residues. CDR3 loop: CASSSLGRRTTDTQYF. The CDR3 coding sequence is TGTGCCAGCAGCTCCCTGGGACGGAGAACCACAGATACGCAGTATTTT.

This clonotype was recorded many times. V and J are TRBV6-2 or TRBV6-3 and TRBJ2-1; no clear D. The V gene lost 1 base and the J gene lost 9 bases, with 7 bases spanning the gap. The germline V gene has CDR1 MNHEY and CDR2 SVGEGT. The CDR3 totals 12 residues. CDR3 amino acids: CASSYYLGEQFF. The CDR3, as DNA: TGTGCCAGCAGTTACTATCTCGGTGAGCAGTTCTTC.

This clonotype came up many times. V usage is TRBV7-3 and J usage is TRBJ1-1; 9 bases match TRBD1. Germline-derived CDR1 and CDR2 are SGHTA and FQGTGA. This CDR3 spans 13 amino acids. The J segment lost 11 bases and the V segment lost 4 bases, leaving 8 bases of the junction unmatched. Here the CDR3 DNA reads TGTGCCAGCAGCTCAATACAGGGGGCCGGGGCTTTCTTT. Its protein is CASSSIQGAGAFF. Based on the CDR3 plus reference TRBV7-3 and TRBJ1-1, the full variable domain is GAGVSQTPSNKVTEKGKYVELRCDPISGHTALYWYRQSLGQGPEFLIYFQGTGAADDSGLPNDRFFAVRPEGSVSTLKIQRTERGDSAVYLCASSSIQGAGAFFGQGTRLTVV.

This clonotype was detected many times. The V and J genes are TRBV30 and TRBJ1-6, with 8 bases that match TRBD1. Germline V gene lookup returns CDR1 GTSNPN and CDR2 SVGIG (reference sequence). Trimming cost V 5 bases and J 6 bases; bases outside gene matches: 3. The CDR3 runs 13 residues. CDR3 DNA sequence: TGTGCCTGGGACAGGGGTGGTAATTCACCCCTCCACTTT. Translation: CAWDRGGNSPLHF. The full variable domain, rest sourced from reference TRBV30 and TRBJ1-6, is SQTIHQWPATLVQPVGSPLSLECTVEGTSNPNLYWYRQAAGRGLQLLFYSVGIGQISSEVPQNLSASRPQDRQFILSSKKLLLSDSGFYLCAWDRGGNSPLHFGNGTRLTVT.

This clonotype has ten or more counts. In DNA, the CDR3 is TGTGCCAGCAGCCTCAACCGATTATACGGCTACACCTTC. It codes for CASSLNRLYGYTF. This rearrangement joins TRBV5-4 to TRBJ1-2, with D unclear. With 4 bases removed from V and 8 bases from J, the gap between germline ends came to 15 bases. The CDR3 covers 13 residues. CDR1 and CDR2 from the germline V gene are SGHNT and YYREEE (reference sequence).

This clonotype was detected a few times. This rearrangement joins TRBV3-1 to TRBJ1-1; no definite D call. There are 13 residues in the CDR3. V was pared by 1 base and J by 5 bases, with 8 bases between. CDR1 and CDR2 (germline): LGHDT, YNNKEL (reference sequence). The CDR3 DNA sequence: TGTGCCAGCAGCCAAGGTGGTCGGACTGAAGCTTTCTTT. This translates into CASSQGGRTEAFF.

This clonotype was seen many times. The chain carries TRBV5-1 and TRBJ2-3, with a possible D match to TRBD1 (6 bases). V lost 5 bases to trimming and J lost 10 bases, with 17 bases between them. Per germline, CDR1 SGHRS and CDR2 YFSETQ. The CDR3 covers 13 residues. CDR3 loop: CASRQGPVVSQYF. The CDR3 nucleotides read TGCGCCAGCAGACAGGGCCCCGTCGTGTCGCAGTATTTT.

At least ten counts were recorded for this clonotype. The rearrangement uses TRBV7-2 and TRBJ1-2; D remains unclear. V was pared by 6 bases and J by 7 bases, with 18 bases between. Germline lookup yields CDR1 SGHTA and CDR2 FQGNSA. The CDR3 is 14 amino acids. The CDR3 nucleotides read TGTGCCAGCAGTCGAGAGGGTCGGGTGGGTGGCTACACCTTC. This encodes CASSREGRVGGYTF.

The V gene is TRBV7-9, the J gene TRBJ2-5; 8 nucleotides agree with TRBD1. Trimming cost V 1 base and J 1 base; bases outside gene matches: 2. Germline values: CDR1 SEHNR, CDR2 FQNEAQ (reference sequence). This CDR3 comprises 15 residues. The DNA for the CDR3 is TGTGCCAGCAGCTTAGAACAGGGGGTCCAAGAGACCCAGTACTTC. Residues: CASSLEQGVQETQYF.

There are many counts of this clonotype. The chain employs TRBV6-2 or TRBV6-3 and TRBJ2-1; the D is unclear. CDR1 and CDR2 (germline): MNHEY, SVGEGT. The V end lost 0 bases, the J end lost 4 bases, and 4 bases lay between the germline ends. The CDR3 loop spans 13 amino acids. CDR3 region: CASSYSTYNEQFF. CDR3 DNA: TGTGCCAGCAGTTACTCGACATACAATGAGCAGTTCTTC.

This clonotype rates as medium-sized. This sequence joins TRBV12-3 or TRBV12-4 and TRBJ2-2; no clear D. V gave up 5 bases and J gave up 8 bases, with 9 bases separating them. This CDR3 is 12 amino acids long. CDR3 in DNA: TGTGCCAGCAGTCGACGGGCGGGGGAGCTGTTTTTT. Its translation: CASSRRAGELFF.

This clonotype was observed many times. The chain employs TRBV5-6 and TRBJ2-4, with 7 bases lining up with TRBD2. This CDR3 is 18 amino acids long. The V segment lost 4 bases and the J segment 1 base; nucleotides outside the gene matches: 14. Germline values: CDR1 SGHDT, CDR2 YYEEEE. The CDR3 spells CASSAPEGFGGAKNIQYF. The DNA of the CDR3 is TGTGCCAGCAGCGCCCCGGAGGGATTCGGGGGGGCCAAAAACATTCAGTACTTC.

This clonotype was seen at least ten times. The rearrangement uses TRBV30 and TRBJ1-1, with unresolved D. CDR3 size: 13 residues. The V end was cut by 4 bases, the J end by 2 bases, with 11 bases between. Germline V CDR1 and CDR2: GTSNPN, SVGIG (reference sequence). CDR3 protein: CAWNKRFNTEAFF. CDR3 nucleotides: TGTGCCTGGAACAAACGGTTTAACACTGAAGCTTTCTTT.

The chain is built from TRBV7-2 and TRBJ1-5; 12 nucleotides match TRBD1. CDR1 is SGHTA and CDR2 is FQGNSA in the germline V gene. The CDR3 spans 15 residues. The V segment lost 5 bases and the J segment 6 bases; nucleotides outside the gene matches: 5. CDR3 sequence reads: CASSPGTGGGQPQHF. The CDR3 region has the DNA TGTGCCAGCAGCCCAGGGACAGGGGGCGGTCAGCCCCAGCATTTT.

This clonotype was counted only a few times. The V gene is TRBV6-6, the J gene TRBJ2-7; D remains ambiguous. The CDR3 has 13 amino acids. The V gene's germline CDR1 is MNHNY and CDR2 SVGAGI (reference sequence). V was clipped by 2 bases and J by 2 bases, with 7 bases between them. The CDR3 nucleotides read TGTGCCAGCAGTTACCTCCACGCCTACGAGCAGTACGTC. The encoded protein is CASSYLHAYEQYV.

This clonotype was seen ten or more times. The chain is built from TRBV5-1 and TRBJ2-5; 8 bases align to TRBD2. The CDR3 sequence is 13 residues long. Germline V gene data show CDR1 as SGHRS and CDR2 as YFSETQ. With 4 bases clipped from V and 3 bases from J, the junction kept 2 bases outside the gene matches. The CDR3 sequence: CASSLGLEETQYF. CDR3 in DNA: TGCGCCAGCAGCCTGGGACTAGAAGAGACCCAGTACTTC.

By share, this clonotype ranks as medium-sized. The chain joins TRBV7-9 to TRBJ1-2, with no clear D. The V end was cut by 5 bases, the J end by 3 bases, with 10 bases between. The CDR3 is 13 residues long. Germline CDR1 SEHNR, CDR2 FQNEAQ (reference sequence). Here the CDR3 reads CASSARTDYGYTF. CDR3 bases: TGTGCCAGCAGCGCCCGGACGGACTATGGCTACACCTTC.

This clonotype came up many times. The V call is TRBV5-4, the J call TRBJ2-5; D gene ambiguous. CDR1 SGHNT and CDR2 YYREEE come from the germline V gene (reference sequence). The V end lost 6 bases, the J end lost 2 bases, and 5 bases lay between the germline ends. CDR3 size: 11 residues. The CDR3 is CASTQQETQYF. The CDR3 coding sequence is TGTGCCAGCACGCAGCAAGAGACCCAGTACTTC.

In its sample, this clonotype was seen many times. V is TRBV30 and J is TRBJ1-6; D gene unclear. With 3 bases removed from V and 0 bases from J, the gap between germline ends came to 0 bases. Germline-derived CDR1 and CDR2 are GTSNPN and SVGIG (reference sequence). The CDR3 runs to 12 residues. CDR3 DNA: TGTGCCTGGAGCTCCTATAATTCACCCCTCCACTTT. Translation: CAWSSYNSPLHF. The whole variable domain, filled in from reference TRBV30 and TRBJ1-6, reads SQTIHQWPATLVQPVGSPLSLECTVEGTSNPNLYWYRQAAGRGLQLLFYSVGIGQISSEVPQNLSASRPQDRQFILSSKKLLLSDSGFYLCAWSSYNSPLHFGNGTRLTVT.

This clonotype was counted many times. V usage is TRBV4-3 and J usage is TRBJ1-4; D may be TRBD1 (6 bases). Trimming cost V 0 bases and J 6 bases, with 14 bases left between them. Looked up from germline, CDR1 is LGHNA and CDR2 is YSLEER. This CDR3 has 16 amino acids. The chain's CDR3 is CASSQDFHREDEKLFF. In DNA, the CDR3 is TGCGCCAGCAGCCAAGATTTTCACAGGGAGGATGAAAAACTGTTTTTT.

Concerning this clonotype: At one end, the junction sequence differs from germline, possibly due to a read error. The chain uses TRBV24-1 and TRBJ2-2; TRBD1 aligns across 8 bases. Germline V gives CDR1 KGHDR, CDR2 SFDVKD. The CDR3 length is 21 residues. The CDR3 spells CATCDLLDKRDRRKYSGELFF. As DNA, the CDR3 is TGTGCCACCTGTGATTTGCTTGATAAAAGGGACAGGAGGAAATATTCCGGGGAGCTGTTTTTT.

This clonotype occurred many times. The gene calls are TRBV5-1 and TRBJ1-1; D is possibly TRBD1 (5 bases). CDR1 is SGHRS, CDR2 YFSETQ, per germline. This CDR3 is built from 14 residues. V shed 0 bases and J shed 10 bases, with 16 bases lying between them. In nucleotides, the CDR3 is TGCGCCAGCAGCTTGGCCGGCAGGGCAGAGGGAGCTTTCTTT. It encodes CASSLAGRAEGAFF. The variable domain in full, with the rest retrieved from reference TRBV5-1 and TRBJ1-1, is KAGVTQTPRYLIKTRGQQVTLSCSPISGHRSVSWYQQTPGQGLQFLFEYFSETQRNKGNFPGRFSGRQFSNSRSEMNVSTLELGDSALYLCASSLAGRAEGAFFGQGTRLTVV.

This clonotype was seen at least ten times. The chain is built from TRBV7-2 and TRBJ2-4, with 11 positions matching TRBD2. Germline CDR1 reads SGHTA; CDR2 reads FQGNSA. After removal of 5 bases from V and 9 bases from J, the junction contained 6 bases not matched to a gene. The CDR3 sequence is 14 residues long. The CDR3 here is CASSRSGGGGIQYF. The DNA of the CDR3 is TGTGCCAGCAGCCGTAGCGGGGGGGGAGGCATTCAGTACTTC.

In this sample, this clonotype turned up many times. This sequence joins TRBV4-2 and TRBJ1-2, with D maybe TRBD1 (5 bases). CDR1 and CDR2 (germline): LGHNA, YNFKEQ. Trimming took off 0 bases at V and 8 bases at J, with 16 bases between the two ends. This CDR3 is 15 amino acids long. Here the CDR3 DNA reads TGTGCCAGCAGCCAAGAGCGGGAAATCGGGGCGGGCTACACCTTC. Its translation is CASSQEREIGAGYTF.

This clonotype was recorded at least ten times. This rearrangement joins TRBV4-1 to TRBJ1-3, with a weak D call TRBD1 (5 bases). The CDR3 is 15 residues long. Trimming took off 1 base at V and 3 bases at J, with 10 bases between the two ends. Germline lookup yields CDR1 MGHRA and CDR2 YSYEKL. The CDR3 spells CASSQVQGFGNTIYF. The CDR3 DNA reads TGCGCCAGCAGCCAAGTTCAGGGATTTGGAAACACCATATATTTT.

This clonotype was counted ten times or more. The V and J genes are TRBV5-1 and TRBJ1-6, with 7 bases that match TRBD1. The ends lost 4 bases at V and 8 bases at J; junction bases unmatched: 6. Germline lookup yields CDR1 SGHRS and CDR2 YFSETQ. This CDR3 has 14 residues. CDR3 residues: CASSLGTEDSPLHF. CDR3 nucleotide sequence: TGCGCCAGCAGCCTCGGGACAGAAGATTCACCCCTCCACTTT.

This clonotype was seen ten or more times. The J gene is TRBJ1-2, the V gene TRBV5-4; D uncertain. The ends were cut back, 4 bases at V and 4 bases at J, with 8 bases in the middle. Germline V CDR1 and CDR2: SGHNT, YYREEE (reference sequence). CDR3 length equals 12 residues. CDR3 protein: CASSLNSYGYTF. The CDR3 nucleotides are TGTGCCAGCAGCCTCAACAGCTATGGCTACACCTTC.

This clonotype has ten or more counts. The chain links TRBV5-4 to TRBJ2-1; TRBD2 aligns across 12 bases. CDR3 size: 16 residues. Looked up from germline, CDR1 is SGHNT and CDR2 is YYREEE (reference sequence). The junction had 6 bases not matched to a gene; V was cut back by 4 bases and J by 4 bases. The CDR3 DNA follows: TGTGCCAGCAGCCGAGCCCTAGCGGGGGGGTACAATGAGCAGTTCTTC. This codes for CASSRALAGGYNEQFF.

This clonotype was counted at least ten times. This chain joins TRBV18 and TRBJ2-7; D possibly corresponds to TRBD1 (5 bases). This CDR3 spans 15 amino acids. Germline-derived CDR1 and CDR2 are KGHSH and LQKENI. V shed 6 bases and J shed 4 bases, with 19 bases lying between them. CDR3 DNA sequence: TGTGCCAGCTCCCCCCCGGTCAGGGTCGGATACGAGCAGTACTTC. Amino acids: CASSPPVRVGYEQYF.